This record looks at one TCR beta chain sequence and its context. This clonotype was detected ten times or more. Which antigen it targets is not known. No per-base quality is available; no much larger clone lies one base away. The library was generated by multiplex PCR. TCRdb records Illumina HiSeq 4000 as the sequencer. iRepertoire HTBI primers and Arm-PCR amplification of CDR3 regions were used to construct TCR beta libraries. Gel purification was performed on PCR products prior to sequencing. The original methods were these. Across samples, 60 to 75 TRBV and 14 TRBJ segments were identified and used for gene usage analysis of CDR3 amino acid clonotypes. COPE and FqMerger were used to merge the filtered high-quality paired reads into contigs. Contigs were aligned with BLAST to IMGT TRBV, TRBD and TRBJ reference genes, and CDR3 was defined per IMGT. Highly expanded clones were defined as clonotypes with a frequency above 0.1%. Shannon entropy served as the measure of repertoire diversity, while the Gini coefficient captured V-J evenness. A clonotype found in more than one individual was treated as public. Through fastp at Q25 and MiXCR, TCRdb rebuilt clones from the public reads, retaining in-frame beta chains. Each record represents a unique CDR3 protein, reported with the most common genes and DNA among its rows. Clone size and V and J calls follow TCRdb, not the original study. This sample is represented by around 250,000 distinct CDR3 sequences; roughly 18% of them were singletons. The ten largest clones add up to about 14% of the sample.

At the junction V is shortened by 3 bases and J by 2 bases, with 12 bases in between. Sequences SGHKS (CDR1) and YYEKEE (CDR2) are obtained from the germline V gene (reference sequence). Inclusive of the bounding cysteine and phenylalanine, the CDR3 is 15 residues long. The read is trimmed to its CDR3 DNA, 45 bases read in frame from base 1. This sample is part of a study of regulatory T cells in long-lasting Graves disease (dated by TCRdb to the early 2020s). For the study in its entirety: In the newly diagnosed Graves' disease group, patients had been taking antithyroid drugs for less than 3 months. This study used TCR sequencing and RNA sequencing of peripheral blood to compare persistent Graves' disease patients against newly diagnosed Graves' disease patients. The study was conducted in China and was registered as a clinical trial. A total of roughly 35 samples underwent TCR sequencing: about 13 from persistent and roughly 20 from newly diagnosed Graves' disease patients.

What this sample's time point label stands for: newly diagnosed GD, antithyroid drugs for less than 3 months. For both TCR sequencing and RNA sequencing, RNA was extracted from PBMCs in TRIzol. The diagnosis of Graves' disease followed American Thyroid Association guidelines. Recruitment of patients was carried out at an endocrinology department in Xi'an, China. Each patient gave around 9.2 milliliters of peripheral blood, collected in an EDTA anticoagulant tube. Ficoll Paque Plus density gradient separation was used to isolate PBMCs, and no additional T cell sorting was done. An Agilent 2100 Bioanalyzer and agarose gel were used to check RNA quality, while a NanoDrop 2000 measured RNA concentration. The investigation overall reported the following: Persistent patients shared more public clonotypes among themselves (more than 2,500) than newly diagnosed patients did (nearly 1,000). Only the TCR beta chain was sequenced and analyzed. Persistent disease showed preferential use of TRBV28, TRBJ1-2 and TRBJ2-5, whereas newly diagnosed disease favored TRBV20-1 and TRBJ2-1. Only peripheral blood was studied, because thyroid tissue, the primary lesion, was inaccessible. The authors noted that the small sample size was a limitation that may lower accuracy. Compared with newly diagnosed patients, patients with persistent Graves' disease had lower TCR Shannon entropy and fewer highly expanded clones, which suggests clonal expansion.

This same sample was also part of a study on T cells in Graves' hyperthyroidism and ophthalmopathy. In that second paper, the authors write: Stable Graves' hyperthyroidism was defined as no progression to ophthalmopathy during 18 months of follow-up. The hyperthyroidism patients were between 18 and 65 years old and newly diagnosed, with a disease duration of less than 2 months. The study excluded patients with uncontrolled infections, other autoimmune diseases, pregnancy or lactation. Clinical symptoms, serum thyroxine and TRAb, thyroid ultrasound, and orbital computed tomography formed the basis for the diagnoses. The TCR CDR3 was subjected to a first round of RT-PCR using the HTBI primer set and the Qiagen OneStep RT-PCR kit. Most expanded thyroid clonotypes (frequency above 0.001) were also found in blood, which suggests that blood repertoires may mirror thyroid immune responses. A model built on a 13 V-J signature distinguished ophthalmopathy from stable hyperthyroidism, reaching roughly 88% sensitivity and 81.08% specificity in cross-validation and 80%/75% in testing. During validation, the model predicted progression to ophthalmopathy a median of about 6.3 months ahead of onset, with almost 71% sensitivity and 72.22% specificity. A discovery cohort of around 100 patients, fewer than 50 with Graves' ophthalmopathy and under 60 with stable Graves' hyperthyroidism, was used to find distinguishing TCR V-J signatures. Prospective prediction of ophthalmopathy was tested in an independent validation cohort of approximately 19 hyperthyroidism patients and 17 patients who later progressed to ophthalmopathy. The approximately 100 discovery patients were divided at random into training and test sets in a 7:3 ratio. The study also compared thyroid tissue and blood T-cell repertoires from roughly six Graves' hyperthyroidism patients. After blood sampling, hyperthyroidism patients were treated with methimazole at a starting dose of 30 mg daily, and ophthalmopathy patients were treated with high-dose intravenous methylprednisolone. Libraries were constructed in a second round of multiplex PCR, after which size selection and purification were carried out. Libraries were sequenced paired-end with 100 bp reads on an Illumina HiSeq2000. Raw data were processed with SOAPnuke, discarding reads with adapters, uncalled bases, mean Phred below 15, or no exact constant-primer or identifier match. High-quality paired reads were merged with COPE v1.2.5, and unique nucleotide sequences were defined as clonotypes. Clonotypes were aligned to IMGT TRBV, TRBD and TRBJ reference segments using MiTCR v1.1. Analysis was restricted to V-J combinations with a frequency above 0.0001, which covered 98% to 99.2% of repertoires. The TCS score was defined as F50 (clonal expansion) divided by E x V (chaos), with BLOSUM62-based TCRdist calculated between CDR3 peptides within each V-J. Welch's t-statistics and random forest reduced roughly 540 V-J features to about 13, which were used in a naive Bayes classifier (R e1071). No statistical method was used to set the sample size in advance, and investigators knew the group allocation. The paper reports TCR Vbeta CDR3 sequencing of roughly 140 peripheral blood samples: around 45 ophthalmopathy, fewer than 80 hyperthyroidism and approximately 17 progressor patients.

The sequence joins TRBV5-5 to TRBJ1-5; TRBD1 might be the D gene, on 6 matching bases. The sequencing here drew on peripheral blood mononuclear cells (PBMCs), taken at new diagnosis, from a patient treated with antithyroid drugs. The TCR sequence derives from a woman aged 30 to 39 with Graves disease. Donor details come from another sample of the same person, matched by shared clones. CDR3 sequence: CASSYQGYGNQPQHF. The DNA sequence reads TGTGCCAGCAGCTATCAGGGGTATGGCAATCAGCCCCAGCATTTT.